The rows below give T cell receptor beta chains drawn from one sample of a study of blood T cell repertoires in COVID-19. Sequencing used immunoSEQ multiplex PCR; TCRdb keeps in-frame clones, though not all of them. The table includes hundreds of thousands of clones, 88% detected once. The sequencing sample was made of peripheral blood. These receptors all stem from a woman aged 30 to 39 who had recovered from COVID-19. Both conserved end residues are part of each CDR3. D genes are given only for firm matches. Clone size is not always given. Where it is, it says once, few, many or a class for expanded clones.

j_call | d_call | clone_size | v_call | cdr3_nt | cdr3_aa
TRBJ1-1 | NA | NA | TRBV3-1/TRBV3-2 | TGTGCCAGCAGCCAGAGCGGTTGGCAGGGGAATTGGAACACTGAAGCTTTCTTT | CASSQSGWQGNWNTEAFF
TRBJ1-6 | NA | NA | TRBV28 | TGTGCCAGCAGTTTCAGCGGATCTAATTCACCCCTCCACTTT | CASSFSGSNSPLHF
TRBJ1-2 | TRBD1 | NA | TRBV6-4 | TGTGCCAGCAGTGCGGGACAGGGACTATATGGCTACACCTTC | CASSAGQGLYGYTF
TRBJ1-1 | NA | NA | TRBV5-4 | TGTGCCAGCAGCCGGGCGGGCGGGGTCCAATTGAACACTGAAGCTTTCTTT | CASSRAGGVQLNTEAFF
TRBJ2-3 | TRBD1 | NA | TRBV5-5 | TGTGCCAGCAGCTTGACGTCCGGACAGGGGGCTATCACAGATACGCAGTATTTT | CASSLTSGQGAITDTQYF
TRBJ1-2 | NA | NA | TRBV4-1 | TGCGCCAGCAGCCAGTGGACAGCTACAAACTATGGCTACACCTTC | CASSQWTATNYGYTF
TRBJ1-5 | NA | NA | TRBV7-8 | TGTGCCAGCAGCTTAGAAAAGGACAAAATAAATCAGCCCCAGCATTTT | CASSLEKDKINQPQHF
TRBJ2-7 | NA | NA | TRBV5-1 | TGCGCCAGCAGCCCCGACCCCGGACAGTCCTACGAGCAGTACTTC | CASSPDPGQSYEQYF
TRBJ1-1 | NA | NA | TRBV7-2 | TGTGCCAGCAGCTTAGGCCCCGGCGGGGCAGACTCTGAAGCTTTCTTT | CASSLGPGGADSEAFF
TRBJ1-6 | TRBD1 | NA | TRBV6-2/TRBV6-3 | TGTGCCAGCAGTTACTCGATACAGGGGGCGACCTATAATTCACCCCTCCACTTT | CASSYSIQGATYNSPLHF
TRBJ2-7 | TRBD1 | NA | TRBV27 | TGTGCCAGCAGTGTCCAGGGGGCCGCCTACGAGCAGTACTTC | CASSVQGAAYEQYF
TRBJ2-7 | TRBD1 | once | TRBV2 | TGTGCCAGCAGTGAGGAAACAGGGGTCGAGCAGTACTTC | CASSEETGVEQYF
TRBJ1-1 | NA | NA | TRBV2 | TGTGCCAGCAGTACGAGACAAACTGAAGCTTTCTTT | CASSTRQTEAFF
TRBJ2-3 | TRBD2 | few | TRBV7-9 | TGTGCCAGCAGCTCCCTAGCGGGGGTAACAGATACGCAGTATTTT | CASSSLAGVTDTQYF
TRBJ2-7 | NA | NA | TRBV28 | TGTGCCAGCAGTCTAAGACAGTACGAGCAGTACTTC | CASSLRQYEQYF
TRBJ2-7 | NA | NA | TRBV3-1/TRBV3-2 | TGTGCCAGCAGCCAAGCGGGGGGCGGGCAGTACTTC | CASSQAGGGQYF
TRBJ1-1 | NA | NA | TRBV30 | TGTGCCTGGGGGCCGAGGGCGGACACTGAAGCTTTCTTT | CAWGPRADTEAFF
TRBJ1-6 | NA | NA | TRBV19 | TGTGCCAGTACCTCGACTGGATATAATTCACCCCTCCACTTT | CASTSTGYNSPLHF
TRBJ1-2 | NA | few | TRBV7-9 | TGTGCCAGCAGCTTAGCGCAAGGGGCGCATGGCTACACCTTC | CASSLAQGAHGYTF
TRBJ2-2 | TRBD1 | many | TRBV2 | TGTGCCAGCAATGACAGGGGGGCAGGGGAGCTGTTTTTT | CASNDRGAGELFF
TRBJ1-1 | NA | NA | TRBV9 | TGTGCCAGCAGCGCAGGGAACACTGAAGCTTTCTTT | CASSAGNTEAFF
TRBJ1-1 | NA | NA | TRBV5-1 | TGCGCCAGCAGTTCCGACTCAGGGGACACTGAAGCTTTCTTT | CASSSDSGDTEAFF
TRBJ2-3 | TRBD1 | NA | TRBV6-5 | TGTGCCAGCAGTCGTCAGGGGGCTTCGACAGATACGCAGTATTTT | CASSRQGASTDTQYF
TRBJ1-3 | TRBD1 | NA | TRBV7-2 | TGTGCCAGCAGCTTAAGGACAGGGAGGGATCTCGAATTTAGAAACACCATATATTTT | CASSLRTGRDLEFRNTIYF
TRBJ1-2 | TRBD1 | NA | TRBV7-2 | TGTGCCAGCAGCGCCCAACCGGGACAGGAGACCCACTACACCTTC | CASSAQPGQETHYTF
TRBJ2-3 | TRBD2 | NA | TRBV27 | TGTGCCAGCAGACTGGGACTAGCGGGGGGGGATACGCAGTATTTT | CASRLGLAGGDTQYF
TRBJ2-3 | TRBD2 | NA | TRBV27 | TGTGCCAGCAGTTCCGGGACTAGCCGAGCAGATACGCAGTATTTT | CASSSGTSRADTQYF
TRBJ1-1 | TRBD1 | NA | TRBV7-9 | TGTGCCAGCAGCCGCGGATCGGGACAGTTCGCTGAAGCTTTCTTT | CASSRGSGQFAEAFF
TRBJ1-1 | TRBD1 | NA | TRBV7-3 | TGTGCCAGCAGCCCAGACAGGGAGAACACTGAAGCTTTCTTT | CASSPDRENTEAFF
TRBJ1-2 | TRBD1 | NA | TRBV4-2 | TGTGCCAGCAGCCAAGGCCGGGACAGGGGGTATGGCTACACCTTC | CASSQGRDRGYGYTF
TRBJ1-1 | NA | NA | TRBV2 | TGTGCCAGCAGTCGGGGTTTAGACACTGAAGCTTTCTTT | CASSRGLDTEAFF
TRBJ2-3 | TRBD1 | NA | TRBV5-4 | TGTGCCAGCAGCTTAGGGGGCCGTTTCACAGATACGCAGTATTTT | CASSLGGRFTDTQYF
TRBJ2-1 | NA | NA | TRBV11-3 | TGTGCCAGCAGCCCTAGCGCACCAGGAAATGAGCAGTTCTTC | CASSPSAPGNEQFF
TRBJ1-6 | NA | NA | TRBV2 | TGTGCCAGCACCGACCGGGTCTCCTATAATTCACCCCTCCACTTT | CASTDRVSYNSPLHF
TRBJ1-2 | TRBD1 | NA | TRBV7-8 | TGTGCCAGCAGCCTGCACAGGGGTGTCGGAACACAGGACTATGGCTACACCTTC | CASSLHRGVGTQDYGYTF
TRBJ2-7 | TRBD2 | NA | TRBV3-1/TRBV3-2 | TGTGCCAGCAGCCAAGATCAAAAGATGGAGCGGGGGGGCTACGAGCAGTACTTC | CASSQDQKMERGGYEQYF
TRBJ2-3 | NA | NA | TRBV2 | TGTGCCAGCAAGAACAGGGTTGGCACAGATACGCAGTATTTT | CASKNRVGTDTQYF
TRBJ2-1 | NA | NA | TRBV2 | TGTGCCAGCCGTTTTATGAGTGAGCAGTTCTTC | CASRFMSEQFF
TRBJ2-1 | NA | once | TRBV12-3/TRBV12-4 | TGTGCCAGCAGTCTACTAGGTTACAATGAGCAGTTCTTC | CASSLLGYNEQFF
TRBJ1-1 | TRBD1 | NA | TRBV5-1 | TGCGCCAGCAGCTTGAATATTGGGACAGGGTACACTGAAGCTTTCTTT | CASSLNIGTGYTEAFF
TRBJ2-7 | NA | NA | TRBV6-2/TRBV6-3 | TGTGCCAGCAGTTCCCCGGGGGTCTTCGGGTACTTC | CASSSPGVFGYF
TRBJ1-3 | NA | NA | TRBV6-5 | TGTGCCAGCAGTTACGGCAGATCTGGAAACACCATATATTTT | CASSYGRSGNTIYF
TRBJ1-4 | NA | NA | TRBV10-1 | TGCGCCAGCAGTGAGAAGAGACAGGTGAATGAAAAACTGTTTTTT | CASSEKRQVNEKLFF
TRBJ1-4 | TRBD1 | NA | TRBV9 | TGTGCCAGCAGCGCCGACAGGGGTGCTAATGAAAAACTGTTTTTT | CASSADRGANEKLFF
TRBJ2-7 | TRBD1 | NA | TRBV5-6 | TGTGCCAGCAGGAAGCCGGGACAGCCTTCCTCCTACGAGCAGTACTTC | CASRKPGQPSSYEQYF
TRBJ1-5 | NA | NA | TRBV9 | TGTGCCAGCAGCGTAGGGGTCAGCGATCAGCCCCAGCATTTT | CASSVGVSDQPQHF
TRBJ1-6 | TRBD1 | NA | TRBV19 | TGTGCCAGTAGTATCTTCCCGACAGGGGACCAGTTAGATTCACCCCTCCACTTT | CASSIFPTGDQLDSPLHF